This entry lists 17 T cell receptor beta chains sequenced from one sample in a study of blood T cell repertoires in COVID-19. Sequencing used immunoSEQ multiplex PCR; TCRdb keeps in-frame clones, though not all of them. The table shows more than 85,000 clones, with 80% to 90% occurring only once. The material sequenced was peripheral blood. Receptors were obtained from a human donor with COVID-19, enrolled during active disease. The donor label of this sample is uncertain.

The chain combines TRBV7-3 with TRBJ1-1, with D unresolved. The CDR3 spans 14 residues. CDR1 and CDR2 from the germline V gene are SGHTA and FQGTGA. Trimming pared 1 base from V and 4 bases from J, leaving 10 bases between. The CDR3 loop is CASSLNRGSTEAFF. The CDR3 bases are TGTGCCAGCAGCTTAAATCGGGGAAGCACTGAAGCTTTCTTT.

The rearrangement joins TRBV27 to TRBJ1-2, with TRBD1 matching 7 bases. The CDR3 totals 14 residues. V gave up 4 bases and J gave up 2 bases; unmatched junction bases: 4. Germline V CDR1 and CDR2: MNHEY, SMNVEV (reference sequence). The CDR3 here is CASSYRGTNYGYTF. The CDR3 DNA follows: TGTGCCAGCAGTTACAGGGGCACGAACTATGGCTACACCTTC.

This chain uses TRBV7-9 with TRBJ1-2; maybe TRBD1 (6 bases). CDR3 length: 17 residues. Germline CDR1 and CDR2: SEHNR and FQNEAQ (reference sequence). V was trimmed by 5 bases and J by 1 base, leaving 20 bases between them. Written as DNA, the CDR3 is TGTGCCAGCAGCAACCGGGCGGGGGGGCCGTTTAACTATGGCTACACCTTC. Its protein is CASSNRAGGPFNYGYTF.

This clone appeared a few times. This rearrangement joins TRBV19 to TRBJ1-5; D possibly corresponds to TRBD1 (6 bases). The CDR3 contains 15 residues. Germline-derived CDR1 and CDR2 are LNHDA and SQIVND (reference sequence). Trimming removed 3 bases at V and 4 bases at J, with 13 bases between. The CDR3 nucleotides are TGTGCCAGTAGTATCAATACAGGGACGAATCAGCCCCAGCATTTT. It is translated as CASSINTGTNQPQHF.

The CDR3 DNA reads as TGTGCCAGCAGCCCATGGACAGGGGGGACTACCGGGGAGCTGTTTTTT. It yields the protein CASSPWTGGTTGELFF. V is TRBV3-1 (or the pseudogene TRBV3-2) and J is TRBJ2-2, with 10 bases lining up with TRBD1. Germline values: CDR1 LGHDT, CDR2 YNNKEL (reference sequence). The J segment lost 5 bases and the V segment lost 4 bases, leaving 7 bases of the junction unmatched. The length of the CDR3 is 16 residues.

CDR3 loop: CASSLDGGNQPQHF. DNA of the CDR3: TGCGCCAGCAGCTTGGACGGAGGCAATCAGCCCCAGCATTTT. This chain joins TRBV5-1 and TRBJ1-5; D is unresolved. Trimming pared 0 bases from V and 2 bases from J, leaving 6 bases between. The germline V gene encodes CDR1 SGHRS and CDR2 YFSETQ. The CDR3 consists of 14 residues.

The rearrangement links TRBV6-4 to TRBJ2-1; maybe TRBD2 (6 bases). Germline assignment: CDR1 MRHNA and CDR2 SNTAGT. This CDR3 is built from 14 residues. Trimming left V 3 bases short and J 9 bases short, with 15 bases between. CDR3 residues: CASSEDGSDGEQFF. The CDR3 DNA reads as TGTGCCAGCAGTGAAGACGGGAGTGACGGTGAGCAGTTCTTC.

This chain links TRBV19 with TRBJ2-7; D may be TRBD2 (5 bases). Trimming stripped 6 bases from V and 3 bases from J, with 12 bases between. CDR3 length equals 13 residues. Germline V gives CDR1 LNHDA, CDR2 SQIVND (reference sequence). Written as DNA, the CDR3 is TGTGCCAGTAGGAATCTACGGGGCTACGAGCAGTACTTC. Amino acids: CASRNLRGYEQYF.

The chain combines TRBV10-3 with TRBJ1-5, with 8 positions matching TRBD1. The CDR3 totals 14 residues. V gave up 3 bases and J gave up 7 bases; unmatched junction bases: 5. Germline V gene data show CDR1 as ENHRY and CDR2 as SYGVKD. CDR3 DNA sequence: TGTGCCATCAGTGAAACGACAGGGGTGCAGCCCCAGCATTTT. This gives the protein CAISETTGVQPQHF.

The chain carries TRBV5-4 and TRBJ1-2; 8 nucleotides align to TRBD1. The germline V gene has CDR1 SGHNT and CDR2 YYREEE (reference sequence). The CDR3 totals 14 residues. After removal of 4 bases from V and 3 bases from J, the junction contained 5 bases not matched to a gene. CDR3 sequence: CASSPRDRYYGYTF. Written as DNA, the CDR3 is TGTGCCAGCAGCCCCCGGGACAGGTACTATGGCTACACCTTC.

The chain has TRBV4-1 and TRBJ1-6, with TRBD1 matching 8 bases. CDR3 size: 17 residues. Looked up from germline, CDR1 is MGHRA and CDR2 is YSYEKL. Unmatched junction bases numbered 9, after V lost 1 base and J lost 7 bases. The CDR3 bases are TGCGCCAGCAGCCAAGGTCGGCAGGGGGCACGGAATTCACCCCTCCACTTT. It specifies CASSQGRQGARNSPLHF.

V and J are TRBV19 and TRBJ1-2; 8 bases match TRBD1. The CDR3 is made up of 15 amino acids. Unmatched junction bases numbered 11, after V lost 5 bases and J lost 6 bases. CDR1 is LNHDA, CDR2 SQIVND, per germline (reference sequence). The CDR3 DNA reads as TGTGCCAGTAGTGGAACCCTAGGACAGGGCCATGGCTACACCTTC. Protein sequence: CASSGTLGQGHGYTF.

In regard to this clone: The junction and the germline gene differ at one end; a read error may be behind it. CDR3 protein: CASSLDRGAFYNEQFF. CDR3 coding DNA: TGTGCCAGCAGCCTAGATCGGGGAGCGTTCTACAATGAGCAGTTCTTC. The gene calls are TRBV11-2 and TRBJ2-1, with D tentatively TRBD2 (5 bases). Per germline, CDR1 SGHAT and CDR2 FQNNGV. The CDR3 consists of 16 residues.

This chain links TRBV7-3 with TRBJ2-7, with 13 bases identical to TRBD2. Germline CDR1 and CDR2: SGHTA and FQGTGA. V gave up 5 bases and J gave up 5 bases; unmatched junction bases: 3. There are 14 residues in the CDR3. CDR3 DNA sequence: TGTGCCAGCAGCACAGGACTAGCGGGAGACGAGCAGTACTTC. This translates into CASSTGLAGDEQYF.

This chain links TRBV2 with TRBJ1-2, with a possible D match to TRBD1 (5 bases). From germline, CDR1 is SNHLY and CDR2 FYNNEI. V was trimmed by 8 bases and J by 8 bases, leaving 21 bases between them. The CDR3 covers 14 residues. The CDR3 loop reads CASRGRGGSRGYTF. DNA for the CDR3: TGTGCCAGCCGCGGCCGGGGGGGATCGAGGGGCTACACCTTC.

This clone was detected once. V gene TRBV9 combines with J gene TRBJ1-4; the match to TRBD1 covers 7 bases. The germline CDR1 and CDR2 sequences are SGDLS and YYNGEE. CDR3 length: 16 residues. The V and J ends lost 0 bases and 7 bases, in that order; junction bases with no gene match: 9. The CDR3, as DNA: TGTGCCAGCAGCGTAGGAGGACAGGCCGGTGGTGAAAAACTGTTTTTT. This codes for CASSVGGQAGGEKLFF. Combining the CDR3 with reference TRBV9 and TRBJ1-4 gives the whole variable domain DSGVTQTPKHLITATGQRVTLRCSPRSGDLSVYWYQQSLDQGLQFLIQYYNGEERAKGNILERFSAQQFPDLHSELNLSSLELGDSALYFCASSVGGQAGGEKLFFGSGTQLSVL.

The chain carries TRBV15 and TRBJ2-1, with 8 bases matching TRBD1. Germline CDR1 reads LNHNV; CDR2 reads YYDKDF (reference sequence). This CDR3 spans 16 amino acids. V lost 5 bases and J lost 5; bases outside the gene matches: 11. CDR3 amino acids: CATSPLGQGANNEQFF. The CDR3 DNA reads as TGTGCCACCAGCCCCCTGGGGCAGGGGGCAAACAATGAGCAGTTCTTC.